Below are 23 T cell receptor beta chains sequenced from a single sample in a study of blood T cell repertoires in COVID-19. The assay was immunoSEQ multiplex PCR, and TCRdb's table has in-frame clones only and misses some. The sample consists of roughly 250,000 clones, roughly 88% of them appearing once. The sample was PBMCs or T cells enriched from blood (not recorded which). The receptors were gathered from a woman in her fifties or sixties who had recovered from COVID-19.

V usage is TRBV7-6 and J usage is TRBJ1-4, with unresolved D. This CDR3 region has 15 residues. Germline V gene sequence: CDR1 SGHVS, CDR2 FNYEAQ. Between the trimmed V and J ends, which lost 3 bases and 8 bases, there was a span of 16 bases. CDR3 DNA sequence: TGTGCCAGCAGCTTGGAAGAGGGTAGTTGGGAAAAACTGTTTTTT. Residues: CASSLEEGSWEKLFF.

V and J are TRBV20-1 and TRBJ1-6, with no clear D. V was pared by 3 bases and J by 7 bases, with 10 bases between. CDR3 length: 13 amino acids. Germline lookup yields CDR1 DFQATT and CDR2 SNEGSKA (reference sequence). CDR3 DNA sequence: TGCAGTGCTAGTAGGGAGAGGAATTCACCCCTCCACTTT. Translation gives CSASRERNSPLHF.

This clone was counted only a few times. The chain has TRBV28 and TRBJ2-7, with unresolved D. The CDR3 covers 16 residues. Germline assignment: CDR1 MDHEN and CDR2 SYDVKM. V was clipped by 2 bases and J by 1 base, with 15 bases between them. The CDR3 region is CASSLQVGFSSYEQYF. CDR3 in DNA: TGTGCCAGCAGTTTACAGGTCGGCTTCTCTTCCTACGAGCAGTACTTC.

The chain joins TRBV7-9 to TRBJ1-4; tentative D call: TRBD1 (6 bases). Trimming cost V 11 bases and J 1 base, with 14 bases left between them. The CDR3 is made up of 14 amino acids. In germline, CDR1 is SEHNR, CDR2 FQNEAQ (reference sequence). The DNA of the CDR3 is TGTGCCTTCCGGGAGGGGGAAACTAATGAAAAACTGTTTTTT. Amino acids: CAFREGETNEKLFF.

The J gene is TRBJ2-1, the V gene TRBV14; 7 bases match TRBD2. Per the germline V gene, CDR1 is SGHDN and CDR2 is FVKESK. V dropped 4 bases and J dropped 1; count of bases not matched to a gene: 19. The CDR3 runs to 20 residues. The CDR3 protein is CASSRKGTAKWTSSYNEQFF. In DNA form, the CDR3 reads TGTGCCAGCAGCCGCAAGGGGACGGCAAAATGGACTAGTTCCTACAATGAGCAGTTCTTC.

The chain employs TRBV4-2 and TRBJ1-1; D possibly corresponds to TRBD1 (6 bases). This CDR3 has 15 residues. In germline, CDR1 is LGHNA, CDR2 YNFKEQ. The germline V and J ends were trimmed by 4 bases and 4 bases, with 16 bases remaining between them. The chain's CDR3 is CASSLGSGAGTEAFF. The CDR3 bases are TGTGCCAGCAGCCTGGGTTCAGGGGCGGGCACTGAAGCTTTCTTT.

The chain combines TRBV29-1 with TRBJ2-1; 8 bases align to TRBD1. CDR3 length: 11 amino acids. The germline gives CDR1 SQVTM, CDR2 ANQGSEA. After removal of 7 bases from V and 8 bases from J, the junction contained 4 bases not matched to a gene. The CDR3: CSGEQGDEQFF. In DNA, the CDR3 is TGCAGCGGAGAACAGGGGGATGAGCAGTTCTTC.

The rearrangement uses TRBV27 and TRBJ2-7; 8 bases match TRBD2. Germline values: CDR1 MNHEY, CDR2 SMNVEV (reference sequence). The CDR3 length is 15 residues. With V trimmed by 7 bases and J by 5 bases, 13 bases remained unmatched. The DNA for the CDR3 is TGTGCCAGCACTCGCCGGAGCGGGAGAGGGCACGAGCAGTACTTC. Its translation is CASTRRSGRGHEQYF.

The chain uses TRBV6-2 or TRBV6-3 and TRBJ1-5, with D maybe TRBD1 (6 bases). The germline V gene encodes CDR1 MNHEY and CDR2 SVGEGT. CDR3 size: 17 residues. V gave up 2 bases and J gave up 0 bases, with 14 bases separating them. The CDR3 DNA reads TGTGCCAGCAGTTACCGCGGACAGAGCAATAGCAATCAGCCCCAGCATTTT. This codes for CASSYRGQSNSNQPQHF.

The chain is built from TRBV5-1 and TRBJ2-7; 12 bases agree with TRBD2. Germline CDR1 SGHRS, CDR2 YFSETQ. This CDR3 comprises 17 residues. V shed 4 bases, J shed 4 bases, and the junction held 12 bases outside the gene matches. CDR3 region: CASSPQALAGGGYEQYF. The CDR3 nucleotides are TGCGCCAGCAGCCCTCAGGCGCTAGCGGGAGGGGGGTACGAGCAGTACTTC.

V and J are TRBV28 and TRBJ1-1; 8 bases fit TRBD1. Per germline, CDR1 MDHEN and CDR2 SYDVKM. The CDR3 covers 15 residues. J was trimmed by 6 bases and V by 2 bases; bases with no gene match: 8. CDR3 in amino acids: CASSLRATGEPEAFF. CDR3 in DNA: TGTGCCAGCAGTTTAAGGGCGACAGGGGAGCCTGAAGCTTTCTTT.

This clone was recorded only once. J is TRBJ1-1 and V is TRBV7-2; D is unclear. This CDR3 is built from 13 residues. Per germline, CDR1 SGHTA and CDR2 FQGNSA. V lost 2 bases and J 5 bases, leaving 9 bases between the germline ends. CDR3 in amino acids: CASSLSSGTEAFF. The CDR3 DNA sequence: TGTGCCAGCAGCTTATCATCAGGAACTGAAGCTTTCTTT.

The chain has TRBV5-1 and TRBJ1-6, with 7 bases lining up with TRBD1. Unmatched junction bases numbered 7, after V lost 6 bases and J lost 10 bases. Germline lookup yields CDR1 SGHRS and CDR2 YFSETQ. This CDR3 is built from 13 residues. DNA of the CDR3: TGCGCCAGCAAAAAGGAGGGGGCCTCACCCCTCCACTTT. This translates into CASKKEGASPLHF.

This rearrangement joins TRBV9 to TRBJ1-6; D is uncertain. The CDR3 covers 13 residues. Germline CDR1 reads SGDLS; CDR2 reads YYNGEE. Trimming removed 0 bases at V and 8 bases at J, with 6 bases between. The CDR3 sequence: CASSVAGYSPLHF. CDR3 coding DNA: TGTGCCAGCAGCGTAGCCGGTTATTCACCCCTCCACTTT.

This sequence joins TRBV7-9 and TRBJ2-1; possible D gene TRBD2, 6 bases. This CDR3 has 16 residues. Germline V CDR1 and CDR2: SEHNR, FQNEAQ (reference sequence). The V end lost 5 bases, the J end lost 0 bases, and 14 bases lay between the germline ends. The chain's CDR3 is CASSPKVGSSYNEQFF. The DNA for the CDR3 is TGTGCCAGCAGCCCAAAGGTCGGGAGCTCCTACAATGAGCAGTTCTTC. The complete variable domain, with remaining parts taken from reference TRBV7-9 and TRBJ2-1, reads DTGVSQNPRHKITKRGQNVTFRCDPISEHNRLYWYRQTLGQGPEFLTYFQNEAQLEKSRLLSDRFSAERPKGSFSTLEIQRTEQGDSAMYLCASSPKVGSSYNEQFFGPGTRLTVL.

V usage is TRBV7-3 and J usage is TRBJ2-2; D may be TRBD2 (5 bases). V was shortened by 5 bases and J by 8 bases, with 9 bases between the two germline ends. Germline values: CDR1 SGHTA, CDR2 FQGTGA. This CDR3 region has 12 residues. The CDR3 coding sequence is TGTGCCAGCAGCAATCCGGGAGGGGAGCTGTTTTTT. Residues: CASSNPGGELFF.

This chain uses TRBV24-1 with TRBJ1-3, with D perhaps TRBD1 (5 bases). Germline assignment: CDR1 KGHDR and CDR2 SFDVKD. V was trimmed by 0 bases and J by 2 bases, leaving 7 bases between them. The CDR3 is 15 residues long. The CDR3 is CATSDLVRAGNTIYF. Written as DNA, the CDR3 is TGTGCCACCAGTGATTTGGTCAGGGCTGGAAACACCATATATTTT.

The chain links TRBV5-1 to TRBJ1-4; 7 nucleotides line up with TRBD1. V was clipped by 5 bases and J by 3 bases; unmatched bases: 7. Germline V gene data show CDR1 as SGHRS and CDR2 as YFSETQ. The CDR3 is 15 residues long. The CDR3: CASRGGTVPNEKLFF. The CDR3 nucleotides read TGCGCCAGCAGAGGTGGGACAGTGCCTAATGAAAAACTGTTTTTT.

The CDR3 DNA reads as TGTGCCAGCATCTTACCCCTGGGCCGGGAGGGACAGAGCTCCTACAATGAGCAGTTCTTC. This codes for CASILPLGREGQSSYNEQFF. The chain has TRBV6-9 and TRBJ2-1; possibly TRBD2 for D (8 bases). Trimming left V 7 bases short and J 0 bases short, with 28 bases between. The CDR3 has 20 residues. The germline CDR1 and CDR2 sequences are MNHGY and SVAAGI.

The chain recombines TRBV2 with TRBJ2-7; 7 nucleotides line up with TRBD1. Trimming took 6 bases from V and 2 from J; bases not matched to a gene: 4. CDR1 is SNHLY and CDR2 is FYNNEI in the germline V gene. The CDR3 covers 13 residues. The CDR3 nucleotides read TGTGCCAGCAGCCTTGGGACAGCCTACGAGCAGTACTTC. Translating gives CASSLGTAYEQYF.

The CDR3 is CASSPGFYPLHF. CDR3 nucleotides: TGTGCCAGCAGCCCAGGGTTCTATCCCCTCCACTTT. This sequence joins TRBV28 and TRBJ1-6; D is possibly TRBD1 (5 bases). Germline-derived CDR1 and CDR2 are MDHEN and SYDVKM. V dropped 6 bases and J dropped 13 bases, with 13 bases sitting between them. The CDR3 runs to 12 residues.

The rearrangement links TRBV2 to TRBJ2-7; no clear D. The CDR3 extends over 13 amino acids. V was cut by 11 bases and J by 6 bases, with 20 bases left in between. The germline CDR1 and CDR2 sequences are SNHLY and FYNNEI. In DNA, the CDR3 is TGTGCCCGCAACGCAGGTGACAACTTCGAGCAGTACTTC. Amino acid sequence: CARNAGDNFEQYF.

V gene TRBV6-5 combines with J gene TRBJ1-2; 7 nucleotides align to TRBD1. V was pared by 2 bases and J by 8 bases, with 5 bases of the junction left unmatched. CDR1 and CDR2 from the germline V gene are MNHEY and SVGAGI. The CDR3 spans 13 residues. In DNA, the CDR3 is TGTGCCAGCAGTTACGGACAGGCTTGGGGCTACACCTTC. Translated, it gives CASSYGQAWGYTF.